These 15 T cell receptor beta chains were sequenced from one sample in a study of shared clonotypes between healthy human individuals. Profiled with immunoSEQ multiplex PCR; TCRdb holds only in-frame clones, not every one. The data hold under 2.5 million clones, with 85% to 95% observed a single time. The source material was naive CD4+ T cells from PBMCs. As for subset: CD45RA+ positively selected. The receptors here all came from a man younger than 30 in good health. Some clones in this sample may be carry-over from other donors' samples.

The chain has TRBV5-4 and TRBJ2-5; D perhaps matches TRBD2 (6 bases). Trimming took 0 bases from V and 5 from J, leaving 17 bases between them. CDR1 and CDR2 from the germline V gene are SGHNT and YYREEE (reference sequence). The CDR3 contains 16 residues. CDR3: CASSLASEGPGETQYF. In DNA form, the CDR3 reads TGTGCCAGCAGCTTGGCCTCGGAGGGCCCCGGGGAGACCCAGTACTTC. Together with reference TRBV5-4 and TRBJ2-5, the CDR3 gives the full variable domain: ETGVTQSPTHLIKTRGQQVTLRCSSQSGHNTVSWYQQALGQGPQFIFQYYREEENGRGNFPPRFSGLQFPNYSSELNVNALELDDSALYLCASSLASEGPGETQYFGPGTRLLVL.

The rearrangement joins TRBV5-6 to TRBJ1-1; D unclear. The length of the CDR3 is 15 residues. Trimming left V 4 bases short and J 0 bases short, with 13 bases between. The germline gives CDR1 SGHDT, CDR2 YYEEEE. The CDR3 nucleotides are TGTGCCAGCAGCCGGATGGTCACTCTGAACACTGAAGCTTTCTTT. This sequence encodes CASSRMVTLNTEAFF.

The V call is TRBV9, the J call TRBJ2-3; D gene ambiguous. Germline V CDR1 and CDR2: SGDLS, YYNGEE. The CDR3 sequence is 15 residues long. The V and J ends lost 4 bases and 0 bases respectively, with 12 bases between them. CDR3 DNA sequence: TGTGCCAGCAGCCAGGACGGCGCCAGCACAGATACGCAGTATTTT. Translating gives CASSQDGASTDTQYF.

The CDR3, as DNA: TGTGCCAGCTCCCGTGGGGGGCTAGGCGGCGAGACCCAGTACTTC. Protein sequence: CASSRGGLGGETQYF. The chain has TRBV6-5 and TRBJ2-5; D may correspond to TRBD1 or TRBD2 (6 bases each). V shed 8 bases and J shed 5 bases, with 21 bases lying between them. In germline, CDR1 is MNHEY, CDR2 SVGAGI. The length of the CDR3 is 15 residues.

The gene calls are TRBV7-2 and TRBJ2-7; D remains ambiguous. CDR1 and CDR2 (germline): SGHTA, FQGNSA. The germline V and J ends were trimmed by 5 bases and 1 base, with 18 bases remaining between them. CDR3 length: 16 residues. CDR3 protein: CASSRRVMSSSYEQYF. The CDR3 bases are TGTGCCAGCAGCCGTAGGGTAATGTCCTCGTCCTACGAGCAGTACTTC.

This chain connects TRBV15 to TRBJ1-5, with no clear D. The CDR3 covers 19 residues. The germline CDR1 and CDR2 sequences are LNHNV and YYDKDF (reference sequence). Trimming took 1 base from V and 3 from J, leaving 22 bases between them. The CDR3 coding sequence is TGTGCCACCAGCAGAGGGACCTCGCCGGGCAGGCTAGACAATCAGCCCCAGCATTTT. It codes for CATSRGTSPGRLDNQPQHF.

V is TRBV30 and J is TRBJ2-1; unclear D gene. Germline V gene lookup returns CDR1 GTSNPN and CDR2 SVGIG (reference sequence). Deletions cut 1 base from V and 5 bases from J, with 6 bases between. The CDR3 extends over 12 amino acids. This CDR3 reads CAWSDSHNEQFF. The CDR3 region has the DNA TGTGCCTGGAGTGACAGCCACAATGAGCAGTTCTTC. Variable domain in full (rest from reference TRBV30 and TRBJ2-1): SQTIHQWPATLVQPVGSPLSLECTVEGTSNPNLYWYRQAAGRGLQLLFYSVGIGQISSEVPQNLSASRPQDRQFILSSKKLLLSDSGFYLCAWSDSHNEQFFGPGTRLTVL.

The CDR3 is CASSAGGGPPGNEQFF. The CDR3 bases are TGTGCCAGCAGCGCCGGGGGGGGGCCCCCCGGGAATGAGCAGTTCTTC. The rearrangement links TRBV9 to TRBJ2-1; 8 nucleotides align to TRBD2. Per the germline V gene, CDR1 is SGDLS and CDR2 is YYNGEE. V gave up 3 bases and J gave up 7 bases; unmatched junction bases: 12. This CDR3 is 16 amino acids long.

This chain links TRBV15 with TRBJ2-5; 7 bases are a match to TRBD2. The CDR3 extends over 17 amino acids. The V segment lost 2 bases and the J segment 5 bases; nucleotides outside the gene matches: 14. Germline CDR1 and CDR2: LNHNV and YYDKDF (reference sequence). The CDR3 region is CATSRLGLTIHGETQYF. The CDR3 nucleotides read TGTGCCACCAGCAGACTGGGACTAACTATCCACGGGGAGACCCAGTACTTC.

This chain connects TRBV28 to TRBJ1-1, with a possible D match to TRBD1 (6 bases). Looked up from germline, CDR1 is MDHEN and CDR2 is SYDVKM. The CDR3 contains 11 residues. The CDR3 bases are TGTGCAGGGGGAGAGAACACTGAAGCTTTCTTT. It is translated as CAGGENTEAFF. The full variable domain, completed using reference TRBV28 and TRBJ1-1, is DVKVTQSSRYLVKRTGEKVFLECVQDMDHENMFWYRQDPGLGLRLIYFSYDVKMKEKGDIPEGYSVSREKKERFSLILESASTNQTSMYLCAGGENTEAFFGQGTRLTVV.

This sequence joins TRBV5-1 and TRBJ2-1; TRBD2 agrees at 7 bases. This CDR3 is built from 15 residues. The V segment lost 3 bases and the J segment 4 bases; nucleotides outside the gene matches: 7. Germline V gives CDR1 SGHRS, CDR2 YFSETQ. CDR3 region: CASSYSMGLYNEQFF. The CDR3 DNA follows: TGCGCCAGCAGCTATTCAATGGGACTATACAATGAGCAGTTCTTC.

J is TRBJ1-2 and V is TRBV7-2, with no clear D. Per the germline V gene, CDR1 is SGHTA and CDR2 is FQGNSA. This CDR3 contains 15 residues. The V end lost 0 bases, the J end lost 4 bases, and 12 bases lay between the germline ends. The CDR3 protein is CASSLARQKLYGYTF. The CDR3 nucleotides read TGTGCCAGCAGCTTAGCGCGTCAAAAGCTCTATGGCTACACCTTC.

This chain joins TRBV5-1 and TRBJ2-5; 10 bases line up with TRBD2. J gave up 2 bases and V 5 bases, and 6 bases lay outside the gene matches. Germline V gene lookup returns CDR1 SGHRS and CDR2 YFSETQ. The length of the CDR3 is 15 residues. The CDR3, as DNA: TGCGCCAGCAGACACTTAGCGGGGGGTCAAGAGACCCAGTACTTC. It yields the protein CASRHLAGGQETQYF.

On this clone: Other nucleotide sequences from this sample produce the same CDR3. This CDR3 is CSARTAYEQYF. The CDR3 coding sequence is TGCAGTGCACGGACAGCCTACGAGCAGTACTTC. The chain joins TRBV20-1 to TRBJ2-7, with a weak D call TRBD1 (6 bases). Trimming took off 6 bases at V and 2 bases at J, with 8 bases between the two ends. Germline V gene data show CDR1 as DFQATT and CDR2 as SNEGSKA (reference sequence). This CDR3 is built from 11 residues.

The chain has TRBV7-2 and TRBJ2-7; TRBD1 is a possible D gene (5 bases). V was cut by 0 bases and J by 2 bases, with 17 bases left in between. This CDR3 has 17 residues. Germline V lookup: CDR1 SGHTA, CDR2 FQGNSA. The CDR3 DNA reads as TGTGCCAGCAGCTTAGCCTTATCTGGGGCAGGCGCCTACGAGCAGTACTTC. Protein sequence: CASSLALSGAGAYEQYF.